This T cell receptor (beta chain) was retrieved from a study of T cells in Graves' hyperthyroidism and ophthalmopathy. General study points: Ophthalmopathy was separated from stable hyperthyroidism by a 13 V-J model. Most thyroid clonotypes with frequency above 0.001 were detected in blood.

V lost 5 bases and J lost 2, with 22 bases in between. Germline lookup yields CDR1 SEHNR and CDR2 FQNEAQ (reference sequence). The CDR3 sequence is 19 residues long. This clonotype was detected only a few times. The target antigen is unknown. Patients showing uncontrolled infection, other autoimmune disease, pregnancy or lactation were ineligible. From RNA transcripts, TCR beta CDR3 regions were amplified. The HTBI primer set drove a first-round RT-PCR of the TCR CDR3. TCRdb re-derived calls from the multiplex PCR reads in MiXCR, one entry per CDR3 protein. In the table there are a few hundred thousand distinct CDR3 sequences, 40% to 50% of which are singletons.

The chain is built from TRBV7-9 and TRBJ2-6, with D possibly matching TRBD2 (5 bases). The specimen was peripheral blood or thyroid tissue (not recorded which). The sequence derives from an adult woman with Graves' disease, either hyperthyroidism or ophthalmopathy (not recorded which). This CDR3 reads CASSPPGLPLRAGANVLTF. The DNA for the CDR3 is TGTGCCAGCAGCCCGCCGGGCCTCCCGCTGAGGGCTGGGGCCAACGTCCTGACTTTC. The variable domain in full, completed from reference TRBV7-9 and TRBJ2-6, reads DTGVSQNPRHKITKRGQNVTFRCDPISEHNRLYWYRQTLGQGPEFLTYFQNEAQLEKSRLLSDRFSAERPKGSFSTLEIQRTEQGDSAMYLCASSPPGLPLRAGANVLTFGAGSRLTVL.